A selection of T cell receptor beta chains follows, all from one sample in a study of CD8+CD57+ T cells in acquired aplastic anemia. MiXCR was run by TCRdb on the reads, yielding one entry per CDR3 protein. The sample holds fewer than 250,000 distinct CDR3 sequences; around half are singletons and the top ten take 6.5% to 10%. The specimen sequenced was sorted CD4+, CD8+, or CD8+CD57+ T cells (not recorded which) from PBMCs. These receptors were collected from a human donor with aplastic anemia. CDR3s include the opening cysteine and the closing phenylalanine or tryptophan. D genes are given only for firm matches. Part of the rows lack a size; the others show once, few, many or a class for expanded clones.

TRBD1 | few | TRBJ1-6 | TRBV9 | TGTGCCAGCAGCCAGGGACAGGGCGACTCACCCCTCCACTTT | CASSQGQGDSPLHF
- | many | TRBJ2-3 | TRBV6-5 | TGTGCCAGCAGGCTGACGGGGGTCACAGATACGCAGTATTTT | CASRLTGVTDTQYF
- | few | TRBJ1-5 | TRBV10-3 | TGTGCCAGCAGTGGGAGGACAGAGAATCGGCCCCAGCATTTT | CASSGRTENRPQHF
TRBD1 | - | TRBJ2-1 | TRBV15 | TGTGCCACCAGCAGAAGGACAGGGGGCGATGAGCAGTTCTTC | CATSRRTGGDEQFF
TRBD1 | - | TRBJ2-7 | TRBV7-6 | TGCGCCAGCAGCCAAGATGACAGGGGGCTCTACGAGCAGTACTTC | CASSQDDRGLYEQYF
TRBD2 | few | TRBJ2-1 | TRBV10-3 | TGTGCCATCAGTGCCGGGACTAGCGTATACAATGAGCAGTTCTTC | CAISAGTSVYNEQFF
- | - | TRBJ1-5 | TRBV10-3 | TGTGCCATCAGGGGGGAGGGGCAGCCCCAGCATTTT | CAIRGEGQPQHF
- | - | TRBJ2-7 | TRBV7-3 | TGTGCCAGCGCCGTTAGATCCGGGGACTACGAGCAGTACTTC | CASAVRSGDYEQYF
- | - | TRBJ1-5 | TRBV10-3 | TGTGCCATCAGTGCAGACAGGAGCAATCAGCCCCAGCATTTT | CAISADRSNQPQHF
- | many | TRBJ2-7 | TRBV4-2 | TGTGCCAGCAGCCAGGGACTTTCAGGCGAGCAGTACTTC | CASSQGLSGEQYF
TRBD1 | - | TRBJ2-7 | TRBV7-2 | TGTGCCAGCAGCTTTAACAGGGGCGAGCAGTACTTC | CASSFNRGEQYF
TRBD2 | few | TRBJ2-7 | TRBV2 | TGTGCCGTGTTAGCGGGGCCCTACGAGCAGTACTTC | CAVLAGPYEQYF
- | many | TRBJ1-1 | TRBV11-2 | TGTGCCAGCAGCTTGAAAAGTGTAACTGAAGCTTTCTTT | CASSLKSVTEAFF
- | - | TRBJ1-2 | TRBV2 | TGTGCCAGCAGTGATAACGGGGTAAACTATGGCTACACCTTC | CASSDNGVNYGYTF
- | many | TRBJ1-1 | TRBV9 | TGTGCCAGCAGCGGGGGGAACACTGAAGCTTTCTTT | CASSGGNTEAFF
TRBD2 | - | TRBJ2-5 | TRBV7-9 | TGTGCCTGCAGCCCGCAATCGGGGGTCTTAGCGGGAGGGCCGGGAGAGACCCAGTACTTC | CACSPQSGVLAGGPGETQYF
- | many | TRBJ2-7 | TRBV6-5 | TGTGCCAGCAACGATCGGGCGGGACGGGGAGAGCAGTACTTC | CASNDRAGRGEQYF
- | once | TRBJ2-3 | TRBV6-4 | TGTGCCAGCAGTGGAAATACAGGGTTT | CASSGNTGF
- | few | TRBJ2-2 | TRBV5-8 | TGTGCCGGCAGCTTTAGGCAGGATAACACCGGGGAGCTGTTTTTT | CAGSFRQDNTGELFF
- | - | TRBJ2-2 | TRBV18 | TGTGCCAGCTCACCGCGCGGACCAGGGGTCCCCGGGGAGCTGTTTTTT | CASSPRGPGVPGELFF
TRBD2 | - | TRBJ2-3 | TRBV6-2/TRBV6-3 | TGTGCCAGCAGTTACTCATCCATCGGGAGTAGCGGGGGTGATACGCAGTATTTT | CASSYSSIGSSGGDTQYF
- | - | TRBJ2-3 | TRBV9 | TGTGCCAGCAGTGAAGCGACAGCTGATACGCAGTATTTT | CASSEATADTQYF
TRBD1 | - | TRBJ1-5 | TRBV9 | TGTGCCAGCAGCGTAGCCCGGGACAGGGGACATTTT | CASSVARDRGHF
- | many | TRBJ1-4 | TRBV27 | TGTGCCAGCAGTGGCCAGGGAGGACTGTTTTTT | CASSGQGGLFF
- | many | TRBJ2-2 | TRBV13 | TGTGCCAGCAGCTTAGTAGGCTCCGGGAACACCGGGGAGCTGTTTTTT | CASSLVGSGNTGELFF
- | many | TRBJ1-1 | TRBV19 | TGTGCCAGTAGTCCGGGCCCTGAAGCTTTCTTT | CASSPGPEAFF
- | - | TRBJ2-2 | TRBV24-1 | TGTGCCACCAGTGATTTGACGTACGGGGCGAACACCGGGGAGCTGTTTTTT | CATSDLTYGANTGELFF
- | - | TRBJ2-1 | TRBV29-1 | TGCAGCGTCTGGGATGAAAATGAGCAGTTCTTC | CSVWDENEQFF
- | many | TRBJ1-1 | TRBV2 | TGTGCCAGCAGTGAAGAAGGTTTGCGGGGCCGAAACACTGAAGCTTTCTTT | CASSEEGLRGRNTEAFF
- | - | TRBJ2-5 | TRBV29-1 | TGCAGCGCAAACATAGGCGAGACCCAGTACTTC | CSANIGETQYF
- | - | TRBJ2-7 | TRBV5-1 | TGCGCCAGCAGCTTTGCATACGATCTCTCCTACGAGCAGTACTTC | CASSFAYDLSYEQYF
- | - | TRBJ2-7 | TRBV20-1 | TGCAGTGCTAGGCGGACAGATATCTCCCTCAACGAGCAGTACTTC | CSARRTDISLNEQYF
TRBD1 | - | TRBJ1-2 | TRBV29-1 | TGCAGCGTTGTGGCAGGGGGTCAGTATGGCTACACCTTC | CSVVAGGQYGYTF
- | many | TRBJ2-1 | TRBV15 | TGTGCCACCAGCAGAGAGGGGGGGCATAATCCCTACAATGAGCAGTTCTTC | CATSREGGHNPYNEQFF
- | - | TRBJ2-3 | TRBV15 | TGTGCCACCAGCAGAGATCTGGGAACAGATACGCAGTATTTT | CATSRDLGTDTQYF
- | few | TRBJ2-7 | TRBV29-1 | TGCAGCGTTGAAGTAGGGCTAGGGCAGTACTTC | CSVEVGLGQYF
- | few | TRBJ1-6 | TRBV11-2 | TGTGCCAGCAGCTTAGGGACAGCCTATAATTCACCCCTCCACTTT | CASSLGTAYNSPLHF